The present T cell receptor (beta chain) was sequenced within a study of blood T cell repertoires in COVID-19. Using immunoSEQ multiplex PCR, the repertoire was profiled, and TCRdb retains in-frame clones only, with some absent. The sample has approximately 50,000 clones, about 85% seen once. Germline loops: CDR1 SGHDN, CDR2 FVKESK. This CDR3 region has 18 residues. V lost 4 bases and J lost 1, with 20 bases in between. Input material: peripheral blood. The V call is TRBV14, the J call TRBJ2-1; weak D call: TRBD2 (5 bases). The TCR originated in a human donor in a cohort sampled during active COVID-19. The CDR3 nucleotides read TGTGCCAGCAGCCGACGGGGAGCGAGGGCATCTTCCTACAATGAGCAGTTCTTC. It yields the protein CASSRRGARASSYNEQFF. Variable domain in full (rest from reference TRBV14 and TRBJ2-1): EAGVTQFPSHSVIEKGQTVTLRCDPISGHDNLYWYRRVMGKEIKFLLHFVKESKQDESGMPNNRFLAERTGGTYSTLKVQPAELEDSGVYFCASSRRGARASSYNEQFFGPGTRLTVL.